The 14 T cell receptor beta chains below all came from one sample that was sequenced in a study of CD8 T cells in Susac syndrome. Random-hexamer reverse transcription was applied to about 0.5 to 1 ug RNA. TCRdb fed the immunoSEQ multiplex PCR reads into MiXCR, producing one record per CDR3 protein. The sample shows approximately 120,000 distinct CDR3 sequences, 90% to 95% of them seen only once. Sequenced input: CD4+ T cells from PBMCs. The receptors derive from a human donor in good health.

The J gene is TRBJ2-7, the V gene TRBV5-6; D perhaps matches TRBD1 (5 bases). Per the germline V gene, CDR1 is SGHDT and CDR2 is YYEEEE. The CDR3 has 13 residues. The V and J ends lost 3 bases and 2 bases respectively, with 9 bases between them. As DNA, the CDR3 is TGTGCCAGCAGCTCTCGACAGACCTACGAGCAGTACTTC. Translating it yields CASSSRQTYEQYF.

The chain employs TRBV7-9 and TRBJ2-7; 8 positions match TRBD2. Germline values: CDR1 SEHNR, CDR2 FQNEAQ (reference sequence). V trimming: 1 base; J trimming: 5 bases; junction bases outside the gene matches: 4. The CDR3 spans 14 residues. The chain's CDR3 is CASSLGGLVHEQYF. The DNA of the CDR3 is TGTGCCAGCAGCTTAGGGGGACTAGTCCACGAGCAGTACTTC.

This clonotype has only a few counts. The genes are TRBV13 and TRBJ1-4, with D possibly being TRBD1 (5 bases). Deletions cut 3 bases from V and 5 bases from J, with 10 bases between. CDR1 is PRHDT, CDR2 FYEKMQ, per germline (reference sequence). CDR3 size: 14 residues. This CDR3 is CASSLRGPNEKLFF. CDR3 DNA: TGTGCCAGCAGCTTGCGGGGCCCGAATGAAAAACTGTTTTTT.

V is TRBV29-1 and J is TRBJ2-3; no clear D gene. V lost 4 bases and J 3 bases, leaving 2 bases between the germline ends. CDR1 SQVTM and CDR2 ANQGSEA come from the germline V gene. This CDR3 spans 10 amino acids. CDR3 loop: CSVVTDTQYF. CDR3 DNA sequence: TGCAGCGTTGTAACAGATACGCAGTATTTT.

This clonotype was found once. The J gene is TRBJ1-2, the V gene TRBV28; TRBD1 might be the D (6 bases). Trimming shortened V by 5 bases and J by 9 bases, and 10 bases separated the two germline ends. Germline V gene sequence: CDR1 MDHEN, CDR2 SYDVKM. The CDR3 consists of 11 residues. The CDR3 coding sequence is TGTGCCAGCAGTGGCCAGGGGAGCTACACCTTC. It codes for CASSGQGSYTF.

The chain has TRBV10-3 and TRBJ1-1; D gene unclear. Trimming took off 6 bases at V and 1 base at J, with 3 bases between the two ends. The CDR3 has 11 amino acids. The germline CDR1 and CDR2 sequences are ENHRY and SYGVKD. The CDR3 region is CAIRQNTEAFF. The CDR3 coding sequence is TGTGCCATCAGACAGAACACTGAAGCTTTCTTT.

J is TRBJ1-1 and V is TRBV6-2 or TRBV6-3, with no clear D. The germline V gene encodes CDR1 MNHEY and CDR2 SVGEGT. The germline V and J ends were trimmed by 5 bases and 1 base, with 5 bases remaining between them. The CDR3 has 12 residues. The CDR3 spells CASSDPNTEAFF. Written as DNA, the CDR3 is TGTGCCAGCAGTGACCCGAACACTGAAGCTTTCTTT.

This chain links TRBV24-1 with TRBJ2-2; D is perhaps TRBD2 (5 bases). Deletions cut 5 bases from V and 0 bases from J, with 6 bases between. CDR3 length: 14 residues. Looked up from germline, CDR1 is KGHDR and CDR2 is SFDVKD. DNA for the CDR3: TGTGCCACCAGTGCCGGGACGAACACCGGGGAGCTGTTTTTT. It yields the protein CATSAGTNTGELFF.

This clonotype was seen a few times. The chain recombines TRBV29-1 with TRBJ2-5; 9 bases map to TRBD1. After removal of 3 bases from V and 3 bases from J, the junction contained 11 bases not matched to a gene. There are 16 residues in the CDR3. CDR1 is SQVTM and CDR2 is ANQGSEA in the germline V gene. This chain's CDR3 is CSVDPPGQGWKETQYF. The CDR3, as DNA: TGCAGCGTTGACCCCCCGGGACAGGGATGGAAAGAGACCCAGTACTTC.

The chain is built from TRBV29-1 and TRBJ1-1; D is ambiguous. The CDR3 consists of 13 residues. The germline V and J ends were trimmed by 6 bases and 1 base, with 12 bases remaining between them. Germline lookup yields CDR1 SQVTM and CDR2 ANQGSEA. The CDR3 here is CSVARNENTEAFF. CDR3 in DNA: TGCAGCGTGGCCCGAAATGAGAACACTGAAGCTTTCTTT.

The rearrangement links TRBV6-1 to TRBJ2-7; D is undetermined. V was trimmed by 1 base and J by 6 bases, leaving 10 bases between them. This CDR3 has 13 amino acids. Germline CDR1 and CDR2: MNHNS and SASEGT. The CDR3: CASSEGRVREQYF. The CDR3 coding sequence is TGTGCCAGCAGTGAAGGTCGGGTCCGCGAGCAGTACTTC.

V and J are TRBV7-2 and TRBJ1-1; no clear D. Germline CDR1 SGHTA, CDR2 FQGNSA. This CDR3 spans 17 amino acids. V shed 2 bases and J shed 0 bases, with 16 bases lying between them. The CDR3 region has the DNA TGTGCCAGCAGCTTATTTCCCAGAAACAGCATGAACACTGAAGCTTTCTTT. Translation: CASSLFPRNSMNTEAFF.

The V call is TRBV19, the J call TRBJ1-1; the D is unclear. CDR1 and CDR2 from the germline V gene are LNHDA and SQIVND (reference sequence). Trimming took 4 bases from V and 0 from J, leaving 9 bases between them. This CDR3 is built from 14 residues. In DNA, the CDR3 is TGTGCCAGTAGTACTCCCTTCATGAACACTGAAGCTTTCTTT. Amino acids: CASSTPFMNTEAFF.

This clonotype was detected only once. CDR3 protein: CATSDAGVQETQYF. CDR3 in DNA: TGTGCCACCAGTGACGCGGGGGTCCAAGAGACCCAGTACTTC. The chain employs TRBV24-1 and TRBJ2-5, with 7 bases matching TRBD2. Germline V gene data show CDR1 as KGHDR and CDR2 as SFDVKD. V lost 4 bases and J lost 1; bases outside the gene matches: 2. The length of the CDR3 is 14 residues.